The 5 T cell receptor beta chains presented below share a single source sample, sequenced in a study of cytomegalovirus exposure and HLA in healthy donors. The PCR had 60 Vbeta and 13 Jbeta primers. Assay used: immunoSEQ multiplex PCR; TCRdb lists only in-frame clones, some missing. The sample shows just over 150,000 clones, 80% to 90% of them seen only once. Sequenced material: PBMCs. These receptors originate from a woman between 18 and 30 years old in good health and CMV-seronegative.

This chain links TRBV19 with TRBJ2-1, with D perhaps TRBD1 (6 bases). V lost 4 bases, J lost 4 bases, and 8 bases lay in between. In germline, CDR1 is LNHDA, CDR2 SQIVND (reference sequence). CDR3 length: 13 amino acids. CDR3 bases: TGTGCCAGTAGTAAGGGGGTTTACAATGAGCAGTTCTTC. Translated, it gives CASSKGVYNEQFF.

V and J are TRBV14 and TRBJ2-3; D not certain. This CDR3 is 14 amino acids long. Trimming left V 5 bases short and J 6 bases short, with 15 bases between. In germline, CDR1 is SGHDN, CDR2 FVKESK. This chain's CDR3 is CASSVIWSQDTQYF. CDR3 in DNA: TGTGCCAGCAGCGTAATTTGGAGTCAGGATACGCAGTATTTT.

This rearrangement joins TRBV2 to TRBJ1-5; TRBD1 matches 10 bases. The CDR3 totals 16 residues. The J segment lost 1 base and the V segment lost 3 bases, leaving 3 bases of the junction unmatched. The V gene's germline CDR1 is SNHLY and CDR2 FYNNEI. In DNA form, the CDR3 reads TGTGCCAGCAGTGAGGGGACAGGGGCAAGCAATCAGCCCCAGCATTTT. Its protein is CASSEGTGASNQPQHF.

CDR3 loop: CASRSSGSYNEQFF. CDR3 nucleotide sequence: TGCGCCAGCAGGAGTAGCGGTAGCTACAATGAGCAGTTCTTC. The V gene is TRBV5-1, the J gene TRBJ2-1, with D maybe TRBD2 (6 bases). This CDR3 region has 14 residues. The V gene lost 5 bases and the J gene lost 3 bases, with 12 bases spanning the gap. Germline assignment: CDR1 SGHRS and CDR2 YFSETQ.

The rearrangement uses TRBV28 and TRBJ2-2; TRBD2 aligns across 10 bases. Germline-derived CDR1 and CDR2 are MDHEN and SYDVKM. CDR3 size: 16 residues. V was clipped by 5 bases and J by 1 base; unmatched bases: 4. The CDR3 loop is CASSDTSGKNTGELFF. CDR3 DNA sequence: TGTGCCAGCAGTGATACTAGCGGGAAGAACACCGGGGAGCTGTTTTTT.